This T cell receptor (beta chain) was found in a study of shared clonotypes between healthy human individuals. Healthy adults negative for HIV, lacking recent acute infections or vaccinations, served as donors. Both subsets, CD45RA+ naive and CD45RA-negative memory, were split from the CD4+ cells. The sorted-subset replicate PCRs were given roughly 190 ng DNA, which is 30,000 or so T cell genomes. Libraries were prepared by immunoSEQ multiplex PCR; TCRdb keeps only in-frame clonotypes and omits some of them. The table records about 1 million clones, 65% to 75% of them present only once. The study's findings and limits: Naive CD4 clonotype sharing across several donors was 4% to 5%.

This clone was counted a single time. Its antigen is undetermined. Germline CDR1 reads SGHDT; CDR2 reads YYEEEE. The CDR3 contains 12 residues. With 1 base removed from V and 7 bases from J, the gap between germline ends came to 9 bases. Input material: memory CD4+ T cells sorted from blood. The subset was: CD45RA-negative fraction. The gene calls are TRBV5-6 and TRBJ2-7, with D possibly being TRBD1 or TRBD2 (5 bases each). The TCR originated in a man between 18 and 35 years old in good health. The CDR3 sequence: CASSLRGEEQYF. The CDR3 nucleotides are TGTGCCAGCAGCTTGAGGGGAGAGGAGCAGTACTTC.